These T cell receptor beta chains were read from a single sample in a study of shared clonotypes between healthy human individuals. Sequencing used immunoSEQ multiplex PCR; TCRdb keeps in-frame clones, though not all of them. The table has about 2 million clones, approximately 94% seen once; the top ten hold 0.9% to 1.5%. The sequenced sample was naive CD8+ T cells sorted from blood. These receptors were collected from a man aged 18 to 35 in good health. Each CDR3 is given with its conserved first and last residue. A D gene is named only where the DNA matches it firmly. Rows may omit the clone size; those that give it use once, few, many or a size class.

V gene,D gene,J gene,CDR3 length,clone size,CDR3 DNA,CDR3 protein
TRBV4-3,-,TRBJ2-7,16,once,TGCGCCAGCAGCCAAGTTATGGGGGGTGATACCTACGAGCAGTACTTC,CASSQVMGGDTYEQYF
TRBV25-1,-,TRBJ2-1,16,-,TGTGCCAGCAGTATCGGACGGAGGAGCTCCTACAATGAGCAGTTCTTC,CASSIGRRSSYNEQFF
TRBV5-6,-,TRBJ1-2,12,-,TGTGCCAGCAGCTGGCTCGGGGATGGCTACACCTTC,CASSWLGDGYTF
TRBV11-2,-,TRBJ2-5,14,-,TGTGCCAGCAGTTCACAGGGAGGTACTGTGACCCAGTACTTC,CASSSQGGTVTQYF
TRBV7-9,-,TRBJ2-5,13,-,TGTGCCAGCAAATACCGGGACCAAGAGACCCAGTACTTC,CASKYRDQETQYF
TRBV10-2,-,TRBJ2-3,17,-,TGCGCCAGCAGTGAGGCAACCAGGGAAGCTAGCACAGATACGCAGTATTTT,CASSEATREASTDTQYF
TRBV25-1,-,TRBJ1-5,13,-,TGTGCCAGCAGTGACGGTGGCAATCAGCCCCAGCATTTT,CASSDGGNQPQHF
TRBV7-9,TRBD1,TRBJ2-2,15,-,TGTGCCAGCAGCGTTGGGACAGCTAACACCGGGGAGCTGTTTTTT,CASSVGTANTGELFF
TRBV19,-,TRBJ2-7,12,-,TGTGCCAGTAGTATAGCGGGCTACGAGCAGTACTTC,CASSIAGYEQYF
TRBV7-9,TRBD1,TRBJ2-7,12,-,TGTGCCAGCAGCAAAACAGGGGACGAGCAGTACTTC,CASSKTGDEQYF
TRBV28,-,TRBJ2-7,13,-,TGTGCCAGCAGTTTAGTTAGGGCGTACGAGCAGTACTTC,CASSLVRAYEQYF